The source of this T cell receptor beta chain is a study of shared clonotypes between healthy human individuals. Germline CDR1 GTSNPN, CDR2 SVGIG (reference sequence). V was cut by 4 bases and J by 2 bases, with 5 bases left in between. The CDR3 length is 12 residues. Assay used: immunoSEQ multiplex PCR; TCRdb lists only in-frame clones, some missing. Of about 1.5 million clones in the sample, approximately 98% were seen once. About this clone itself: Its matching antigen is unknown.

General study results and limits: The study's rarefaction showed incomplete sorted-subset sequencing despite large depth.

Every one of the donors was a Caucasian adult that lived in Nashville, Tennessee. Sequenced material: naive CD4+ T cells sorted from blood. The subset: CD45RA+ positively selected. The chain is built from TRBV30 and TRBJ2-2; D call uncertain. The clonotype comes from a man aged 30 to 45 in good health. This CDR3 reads CAWKVNTGELFF. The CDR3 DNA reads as TGTGCCTGGAAAGTTAACACCGGGGAGCTGTTTTTT.